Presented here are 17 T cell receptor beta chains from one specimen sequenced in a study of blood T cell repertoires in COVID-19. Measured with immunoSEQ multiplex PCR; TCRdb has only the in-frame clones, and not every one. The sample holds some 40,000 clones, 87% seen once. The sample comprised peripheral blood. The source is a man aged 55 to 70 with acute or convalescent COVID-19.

CDR3 residues: CASSARGNTIYF. As DNA, the CDR3 is TGTGCCAGCAGTGCTCGGGGAAACACCATATATTTT. J is TRBJ1-3 and V is TRBV2, with D unclear. The V gene's germline CDR1 is SNHLY and CDR2 FYNNEI. The CDR3 covers 12 residues. The germline V and J ends were trimmed by 4 bases and 4 bases, with 5 bases remaining between them. Full variable domain (remainder filled in from reference TRBV2 and TRBJ1-3): EPEVTQTPSHQVTQMGQEVILRCVPISNHLYFYWYRQILGQKVEFLVSFYNNEISEKSEIFDDQFSVERPDGSNFTLKIRSTKLEDSAMYFCASSARGNTIYFGEGSWLTVV.

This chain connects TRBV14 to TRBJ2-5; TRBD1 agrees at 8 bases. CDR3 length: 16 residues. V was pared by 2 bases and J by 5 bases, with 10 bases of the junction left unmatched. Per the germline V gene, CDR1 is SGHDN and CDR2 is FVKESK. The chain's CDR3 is CASSQRTGRLRETQYF. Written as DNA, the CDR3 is TGTGCCAGCAGCCAAAGGACAGGGCGGTTAAGGGAGACCCAGTACTTC.

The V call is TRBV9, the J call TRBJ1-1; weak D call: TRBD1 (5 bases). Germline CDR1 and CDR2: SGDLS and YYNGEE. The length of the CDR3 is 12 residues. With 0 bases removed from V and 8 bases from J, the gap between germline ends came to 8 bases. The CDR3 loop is CASSVAAGEAFF. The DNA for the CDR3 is TGTGCCAGCAGCGTAGCCGCAGGGGAAGCTTTCTTT.

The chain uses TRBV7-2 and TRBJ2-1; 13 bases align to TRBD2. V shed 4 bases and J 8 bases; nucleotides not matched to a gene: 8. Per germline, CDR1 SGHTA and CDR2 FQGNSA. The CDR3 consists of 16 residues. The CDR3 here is CASSSQGTSGIDEQFF. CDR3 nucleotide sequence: TGTGCCAGCAGCTCCCAAGGGACTAGCGGGATCGATGAGCAGTTCTTC.

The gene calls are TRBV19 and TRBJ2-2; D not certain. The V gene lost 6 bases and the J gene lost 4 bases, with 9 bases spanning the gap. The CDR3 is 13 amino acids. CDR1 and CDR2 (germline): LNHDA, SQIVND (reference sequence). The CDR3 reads CASRRQSTGELFF. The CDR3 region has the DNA TGTGCCAGTAGGCGACAATCCACCGGGGAGCTGTTTTTT.

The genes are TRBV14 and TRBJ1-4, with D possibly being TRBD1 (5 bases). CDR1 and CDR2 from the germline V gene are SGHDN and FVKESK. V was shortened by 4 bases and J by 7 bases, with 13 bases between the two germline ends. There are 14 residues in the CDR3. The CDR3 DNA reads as TGTGCCAGCAGCCTAGTCGGGGGACGTGAAAAACTGTTTTTT. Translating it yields CASSLVGGREKLFF.

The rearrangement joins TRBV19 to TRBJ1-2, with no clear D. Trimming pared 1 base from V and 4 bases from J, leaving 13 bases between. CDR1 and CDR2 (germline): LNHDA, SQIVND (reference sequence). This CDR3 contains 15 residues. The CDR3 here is CASSIALGGFYGYTF. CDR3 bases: TGTGCCAGTAGTATAGCCCTTGGAGGGTTCTATGGCTACACCTTC.

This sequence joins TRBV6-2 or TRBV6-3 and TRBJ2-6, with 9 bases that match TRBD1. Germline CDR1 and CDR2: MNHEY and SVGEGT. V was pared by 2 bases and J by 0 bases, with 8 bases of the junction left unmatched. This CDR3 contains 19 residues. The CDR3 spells CASSYRGDRVFSGANVLTF. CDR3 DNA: TGTGCCAGCAGTTACCGCGGGGACAGGGTATTCTCTGGGGCCAACGTCCTGACTTTC.

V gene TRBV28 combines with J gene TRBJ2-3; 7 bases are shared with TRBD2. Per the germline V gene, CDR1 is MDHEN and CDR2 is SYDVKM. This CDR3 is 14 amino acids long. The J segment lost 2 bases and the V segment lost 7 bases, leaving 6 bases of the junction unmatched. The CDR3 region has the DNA TGTGCCAGCATAAGCGGGGCGTCCACAGATACGCAGTATTTT. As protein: CASISGASTDTQYF.

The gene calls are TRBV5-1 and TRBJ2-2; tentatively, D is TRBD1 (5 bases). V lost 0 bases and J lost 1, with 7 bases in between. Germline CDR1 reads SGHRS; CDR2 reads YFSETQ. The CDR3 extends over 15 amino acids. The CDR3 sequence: CASSLVQENTGELFF. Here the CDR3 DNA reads TGCGCCAGCAGCTTGGTACAGGAGAACACCGGGGAGCTGTTTTTT.

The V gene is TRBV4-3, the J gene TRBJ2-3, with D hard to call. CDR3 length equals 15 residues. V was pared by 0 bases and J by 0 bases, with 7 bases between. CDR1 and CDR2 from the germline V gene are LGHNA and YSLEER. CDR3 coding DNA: TGCGCCAGCAGCCAAGATAATCCGAGCACAGATACGCAGTATTTT. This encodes CASSQDNPSTDTQYF.

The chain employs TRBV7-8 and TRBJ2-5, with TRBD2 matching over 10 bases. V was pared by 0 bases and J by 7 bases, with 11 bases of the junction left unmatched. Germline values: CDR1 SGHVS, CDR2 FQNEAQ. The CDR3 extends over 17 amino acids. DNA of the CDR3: TGTGCCAGCAGCTTAGCGTGGGCTAGCGGGGGACGTAGGACCCAGTACTTC. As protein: CASSLAWASGGRRTQYF.

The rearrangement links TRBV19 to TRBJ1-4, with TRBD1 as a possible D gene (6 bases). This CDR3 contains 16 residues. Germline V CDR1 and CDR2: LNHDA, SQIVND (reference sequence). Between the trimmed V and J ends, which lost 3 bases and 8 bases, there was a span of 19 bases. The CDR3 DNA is TGTGCCAGTAGTATCGGATTTGACAGGTCTATGGAAAAACTGTTTTTT. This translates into CASSIGFDRSMEKLFF.

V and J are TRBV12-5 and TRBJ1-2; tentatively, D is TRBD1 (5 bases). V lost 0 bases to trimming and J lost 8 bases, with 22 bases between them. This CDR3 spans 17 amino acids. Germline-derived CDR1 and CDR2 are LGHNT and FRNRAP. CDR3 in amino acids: CASGLVDGGIYAEGYTF. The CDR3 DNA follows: TGTGCTAGTGGTTTGGTAGACGGGGGGATCTATGCGGAAGGCTACACCTTC.

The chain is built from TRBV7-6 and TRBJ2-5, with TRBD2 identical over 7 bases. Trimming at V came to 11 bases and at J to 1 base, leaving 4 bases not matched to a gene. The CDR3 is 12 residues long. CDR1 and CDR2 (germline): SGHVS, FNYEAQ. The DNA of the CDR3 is TGTGCCGCAGGGACTATCCAAGAGACCCAGTACTTC. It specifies CAAGTIQETQYF.

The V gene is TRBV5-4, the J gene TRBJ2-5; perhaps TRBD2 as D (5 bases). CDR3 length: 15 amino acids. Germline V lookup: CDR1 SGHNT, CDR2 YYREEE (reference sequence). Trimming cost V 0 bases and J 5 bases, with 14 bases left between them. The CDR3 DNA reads TGTGCCAGCAGCTTGGGTTGGGTAGCGCAGGAGACCCAGTACTTC. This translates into CASSLGWVAQETQYF.

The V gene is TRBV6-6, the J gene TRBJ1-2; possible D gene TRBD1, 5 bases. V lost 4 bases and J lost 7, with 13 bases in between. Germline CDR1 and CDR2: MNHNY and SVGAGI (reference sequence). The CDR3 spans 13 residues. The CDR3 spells CASSSRGGRGYTF. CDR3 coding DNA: TGTGCCAGCAGTTCTCGGGGGGGACGTGGCTACACCTTC.